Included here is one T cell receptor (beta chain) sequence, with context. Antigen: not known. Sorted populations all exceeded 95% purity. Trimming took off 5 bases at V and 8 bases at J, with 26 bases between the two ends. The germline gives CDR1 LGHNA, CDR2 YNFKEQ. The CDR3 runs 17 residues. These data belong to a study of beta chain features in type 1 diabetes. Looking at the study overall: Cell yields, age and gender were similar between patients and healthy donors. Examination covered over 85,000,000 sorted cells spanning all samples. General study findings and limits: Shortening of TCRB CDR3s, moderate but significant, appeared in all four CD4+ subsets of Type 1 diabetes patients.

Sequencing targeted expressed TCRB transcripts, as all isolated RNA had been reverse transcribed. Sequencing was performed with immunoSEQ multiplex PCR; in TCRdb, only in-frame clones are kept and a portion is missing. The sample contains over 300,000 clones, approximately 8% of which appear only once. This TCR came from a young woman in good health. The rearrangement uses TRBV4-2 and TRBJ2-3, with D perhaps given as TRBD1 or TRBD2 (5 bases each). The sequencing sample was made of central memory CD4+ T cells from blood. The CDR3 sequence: CASSEPGGPRVGSTQYF. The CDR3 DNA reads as TGTGCCAGCAGCGAACCGGGCGGACCCAGGGTGGGGAGTACGCAGTATTTT.